The T cell receptor (beta chain) described here comes from a study of cytomegalovirus exposure and HLA in healthy donors. In the study overall: The Caucasian-associated ancestry cluster held around 81% of around 380 genotyped donors. Findings and limits, study-wide: As a later analysis showed, a missense DCLRE1C variant was linked to trimming of TCR beta V- and J-genes. Altogether, 150 to 200 TCR beta chains were recorded as cytomegalovirus-associated. Presence/absence analyses took donor sequencing depth as roughly uniform.

The PCR made use of 60 Vbeta and 13 Jbeta primers. Sequencing used immunoSEQ multiplex PCR; TCRdb keeps in-frame clones, though not all of them. This table holds some 76,000 clones, 80% to 90% found once. Remarks on this clone: The antigen is unknown. This sample also contains other DNA sequences that code for the same CDR3.

Looked up from germline, CDR1 is SEHNR and CDR2 is FQNEAQ (reference sequence). The CDR3 covers 14 residues. V lost 1 base and J 5 bases, leaving 11 bases between the germline ends. The chain couples TRBV7-9 to TRBJ2-5; D might be TRBD2 (5 bases). The sequenced sample consisted of PBMCs. The clonotype originates from a young woman in good health and CMV-seronegative. The CDR3 DNA sequence: TGTGCCAGCAGCTTAGGGGCCACGGGGGAGACCCAGTACTTC. Encoded protein: CASSLGATGETQYF.